These T cell receptor beta chains were read from a single sample in a study of blood T cells in healthy people across ages. One entry per CDR3 protein, called by TCRdb with MiXCR from the 5' RACE reads. The sample contains some 1.8 million distinct CDR3 sequences, 35% to 50% of which appear only once. The sequencing input was blood. All receptors derive from a human donor in good health. Both conserved end residues are part of each CDR3. Fields, in order: D gene, J gene, V gene, clone size, CDR3 DNA, CDR3 protein. The D gene is left open where the match is weak. Clone size, where shown, is once, few, many, or a class for clones that have expanded.

NA TRBJ2-4 TRBV7-2 NA TGTGCCAGCAGCTTAATTCCGGGAGAAAACATTCAGTACTTC CASSLIPGENIQYF
TRBD1 TRBJ1-1 TRBV5-1 NA TGCGCCAGCAGCACAAACAGGGGGGAGGTTGAAGCTTTCTTT CASSTNRGEVEAFF
TRBD1 TRBJ1-4 TRBV4-2 NA TGTGCCAGCAGCTACAGGGGGCAAGATGAAAAACTGTTTTTT CASSYRGQDEKLFF
NA TRBJ2-2 TRBV24-1 NA TGTGCCACCAGTGATTCGATAACGAACACCGGGGAGCTGTTTTTT CATSDSITNTGELFF
NA TRBJ2-1 TRBV12-3/TRBV12-4 NA TGTGCCAGCAGTTTAGCAAAACAGAGTCAGCAGTTCTTC CASSLAKQSQQFF
NA TRBJ2-7 TRBV6-1 few TGTGCCAGCAGTACTGGACTGTCCTTTGGGGCGAACGAGCAGTACTTC CASSTGLSFGANEQYF
TRBD2 TRBJ2-5 TRBV20-1 NA TGCAGTGCTAGAGGGCTCGCGGGGGGCACCCAAGAGACCCAGTACTTC CSARGLAGGTQETQYF
NA TRBJ2-2 TRBV24-1 NA TGTGCTACCAGTGATTTGCCGGGGCCCGGGGAGCTGTTTTTT CATSDLPGPGELFF
NA TRBJ1-1 TRBV18 few TGTGCCAGCTCACCATACGACAGGTATGAAGCTTTCTTT CASSPYDRYEAFF
NA TRBJ2-5 TRBV4-2 NA TGTGCCAGCAGCCAAGATGGTACAGAAGAGACCCAGTACTTC CASSQDGTEETQYF
NA TRBJ2-5 TRBV15 many TGTGCCACCAGCAGAGCTGGGGGGTACCAAGAGACCCAGTACTTC CATSRAGGYQETQYF
NA TRBJ1-6 TRBV20-1 NA TGCAGTGCTAGAGATAAAAGGGGGGATTCACCCCTCCACTTT CSARDKRGDSPLHF
TRBD2 TRBJ2-3 TRBV29-1 NA TGCAGCGTTGAAGGAGGACTAGCGGGGACCTCAGATACGCAGTATTTT CSVEGGLAGTSDTQYF
NA TRBJ2-7 TRBV29-1 few TGCAGCGTGACCGGACGCCAGAGGGACGAGCAGTACTTC CSVTGRQRDEQYF
NA TRBJ1-2 TRBV4-1 few TGCGCCAGCAGCCAAACGGACGTCAGTCGCTATGGCTACACCTTC CASSQTDVSRYGYTF
NA TRBJ1-4 TRBV12-3/TRBV12-4 few TGTGCCAGCAGTGCCTATGGATCAGGGTATGAAAAACTGTTTTTT CASSAYGSGYEKLFF
TRBD1 TRBJ1-5 TRBV7-2 NA TGTGCCAGCAGCTCCCAGACAGGGGCCGATCAGCCCCAGCATTTT CASSSQTGADQPQHF
NA TRBJ1-1 TRBV27 NA TGTGCCAGTAGAAAACAGGGTGGGAACACTGAAGCTTTCTTT CASRKQGGNTEAFF
NA TRBJ2-7 TRBV6-2/TRBV6-3 NA TGTGCCAGCAGTTACTCTGGTCTACCTTTGGACGAGCAGTACTTC CASSYSGLPLDEQYF
NA TRBJ2-3 TRBV7-6 few TGTGCCAGCAGCCCCGGGTCCCTCGCGCAGTATTTT CASSPGSLAQYF
NA TRBJ1-5 TRBV12-3/TRBV12-4 few TGTGCCAGTAGGGTAGGGAGCGGGGGCAATCAGCCCCAGCATTTT CASRVGSGGNQPQHF
NA TRBJ2-3 TRBV7-2 few TGTGCCAGCAGTTCGGGGGTAGCCACAGATACGCAGTATTTT CASSSGVATDTQYF
TRBD2 TRBJ2-3 TRBV7-2 NA TGTGCCAGCAGCTTCGCTAGCGGGGGCCTCCGCACAGATACGCAGTATTTT CASSFASGGLRTDTQYF
NA TRBJ2-1 TRBV4-2 NA TGTGCCAGCAGCCAAACTAGGGGAGGCAATGAGCAGTTCTTC CASSQTRGGNEQFF
NA TRBJ1-5 TRBV6-1 NA TGTGCCAGCACGGACGGGGCACTGGATCAGCCCCAGCATTTT CASTDGALDQPQHF
TRBD1 TRBJ2-1 TRBV15 NA TGTGCCACCAGCGGAAGGTTGACAGGGGTCTACAATGAGCAGTTCTTC CATSGRLTGVYNEQFF
NA TRBJ2-3 TRBV18 NA TGTGCCAGCTCACCGGCAGAAAACACAGATGCGCAGTATTTT CASSPAENTDAQYF
NA TRBJ2-7 TRBV6-5 NA TGTGCCAGCAGTCCCGCAGGGGAAAGGTGGTCCTACGAGCAGTACTTC CASSPAGERWSYEQYF
NA TRBJ2-1 TRBV29-1 few TGCAGCGTTGATTTACCGGGGACATACAATGAGCAGTTCTTC CSVDLPGTYNEQFF
NA TRBJ2-6 TRBV7-6 NA TGTGCCAGCAGCTTAGAGGCAGACTACTCTGGGGCCAACGTCCTGACTTTC CASSLEADYSGANVLTF
NA TRBJ2-1 TRBV7-6 NA TGTGCCAGCAGCTTAGGAATTCCGACGGGTATGGCGTTCTTC CASSLGIPTGMAFF
NA TRBJ1-2 TRBV5-5 NA TGTGCCAGCAGCCTCAGGGGTCCCCCTAACTATGGCTACACCTTC CASSLRGPPNYGYTF
TRBD2 TRBJ2-3 TRBV3-1 NA TGTGCCAGCAGCCAAAACCCGACTAGCGGACATAGCACAGATACGCAGTATTTT CASSQNPTSGHSTDTQYF
NA TRBJ2-5 TRBV5-1 few TGCGCCAGCCGCTTCCGGGATCAGGCGTACTTC CASRFRDQAYF
NA TRBJ1-1 TRBV12-3/TRBV12-4 NA TGTGCCAGCAGCTTGGGGATTTGGACGGGGTACACTGAAGCTTTCTTT CASSLGIWTGYTEAFF